This TCR beta chain originates from a study of cytomegalovirus exposure and HLA in healthy donors. The PCR employed 60 Vbeta primers together with 13 Jbeta primers. Produced via immunoSEQ multiplex PCR; TCRdb's table is partial and in-frame only. The sample carries about 90,000 clones, approximately 71% recorded once. The CDR3 is made up of 16 amino acids. V shed 2 bases, J shed 4 bases, and the junction held 11 bases outside the gene matches. Germline-derived CDR1 and CDR2 are SGHNT and YYREEE (reference sequence). The donors were healthy bone marrow donors. Study results and limitations: When a later analysis compared HLA-associated TCR beta chains with equally common others, the HLA-associated chains turned out to be more clonally expanded and to have lower generation probabilities. Later on, an analysis found that several of the most significant clusters appeared to be linked to common viral pathogens, which included parvovirus B19. For most TCR beta V segments, an earlier analysis put the productive rate at about 90% or about 30% of the time.

This clone was observed a few times. The target antigen is unknown. The V gene is TRBV5-4, the J gene TRBJ1-2; 7 bases are shared with TRBD1. Material: PBMCs. The receptor was derived from a young woman in good health and CMV-seropositive. In DNA form, the CDR3 reads TGTGCCAGCAGCTTAGCCACCGGGACAGTGAGCTATGGCTACACCTTC. Its translation is CASSLATGTVSYGYTF.